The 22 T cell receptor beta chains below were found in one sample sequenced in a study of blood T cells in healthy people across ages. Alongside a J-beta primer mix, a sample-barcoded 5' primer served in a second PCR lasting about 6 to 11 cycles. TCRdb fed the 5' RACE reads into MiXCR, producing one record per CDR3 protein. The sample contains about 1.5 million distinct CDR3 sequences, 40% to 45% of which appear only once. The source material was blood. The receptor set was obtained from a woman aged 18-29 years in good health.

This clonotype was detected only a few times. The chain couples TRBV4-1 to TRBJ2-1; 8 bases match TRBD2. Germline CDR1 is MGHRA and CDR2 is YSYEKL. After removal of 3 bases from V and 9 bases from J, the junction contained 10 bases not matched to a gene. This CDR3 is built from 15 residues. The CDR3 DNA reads TGCGCCAGCAGCCATTCTTCAGCGGGAGCAGTTGAGCAGTTCTTC. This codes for CASSHSSAGAVEQFF.

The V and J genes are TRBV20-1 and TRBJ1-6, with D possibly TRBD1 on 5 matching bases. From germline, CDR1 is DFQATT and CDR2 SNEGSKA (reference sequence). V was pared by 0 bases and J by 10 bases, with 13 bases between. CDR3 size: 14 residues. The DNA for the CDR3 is TGCAGTGCTAGAGACAAGGGGTCAGGATCACCCCTCCACTTT. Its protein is CSARDKGSGSPLHF.

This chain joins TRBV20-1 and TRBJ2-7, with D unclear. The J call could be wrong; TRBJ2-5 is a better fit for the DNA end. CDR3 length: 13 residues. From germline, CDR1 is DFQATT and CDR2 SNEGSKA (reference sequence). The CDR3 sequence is CSARTPFQETQYF. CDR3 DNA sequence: TGCAGTGCTAGAACCCCCTTTCAGGAGACCCAGTACTTC.

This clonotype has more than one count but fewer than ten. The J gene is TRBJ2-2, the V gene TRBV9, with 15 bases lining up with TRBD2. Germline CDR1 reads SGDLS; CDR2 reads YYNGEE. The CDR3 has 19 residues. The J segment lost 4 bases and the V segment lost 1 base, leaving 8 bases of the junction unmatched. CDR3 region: CASSVSRTSGRGGTGELFF. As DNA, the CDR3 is TGTGCCAGCAGCGTATCTAGGACTAGCGGGAGGGGCGGCACCGGGGAGCTGTTTTTT.

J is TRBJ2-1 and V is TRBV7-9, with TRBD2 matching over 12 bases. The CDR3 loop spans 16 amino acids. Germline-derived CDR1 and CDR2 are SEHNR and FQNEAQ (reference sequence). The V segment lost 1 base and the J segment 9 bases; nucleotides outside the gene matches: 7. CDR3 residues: CASSLVPSGRVGEQFF. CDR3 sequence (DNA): TGTGCCAGCAGCTTAGTACCTAGCGGGAGGGTTGGTGAGCAGTTCTTC.

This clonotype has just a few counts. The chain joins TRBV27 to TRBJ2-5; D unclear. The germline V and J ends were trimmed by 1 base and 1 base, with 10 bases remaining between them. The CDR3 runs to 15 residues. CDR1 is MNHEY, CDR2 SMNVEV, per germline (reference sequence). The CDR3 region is CASSLYLGPQETQYF. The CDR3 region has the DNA TGTGCCAGCAGTTTATACTTAGGGCCCCAAGAGACCCAGTACTTC.

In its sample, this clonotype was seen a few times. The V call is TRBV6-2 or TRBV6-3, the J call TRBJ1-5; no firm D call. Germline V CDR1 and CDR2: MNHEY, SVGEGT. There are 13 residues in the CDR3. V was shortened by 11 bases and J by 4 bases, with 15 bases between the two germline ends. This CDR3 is CAVKIRENQPQHF. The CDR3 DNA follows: TGTGCCGTCAAAATTAGGGAAAATCAGCCCCAGCATTTT.

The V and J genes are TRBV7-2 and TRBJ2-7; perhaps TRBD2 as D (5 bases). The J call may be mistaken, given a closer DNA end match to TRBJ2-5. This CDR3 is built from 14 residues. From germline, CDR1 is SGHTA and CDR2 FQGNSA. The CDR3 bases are TGTGCCAGCAGTCTAGCCCGGGGTGTGGAGACCCAGTACTTC. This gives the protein CASSLARGVETQYF.

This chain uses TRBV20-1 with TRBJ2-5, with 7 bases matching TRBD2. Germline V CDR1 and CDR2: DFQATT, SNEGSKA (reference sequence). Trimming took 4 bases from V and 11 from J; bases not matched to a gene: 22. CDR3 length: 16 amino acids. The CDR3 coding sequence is TGCAGTGCTACCAGTCGAGCGGGGAGTGGGTACAATGAGCAGTACTTC. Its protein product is CSATSRAGSGYNEQYF.

The CDR3 sequence is CASSPGDSNEQYF. The CDR3, as DNA: TGCGCCAGCAGCCCCGGGGACAGTAACGAGCAGTACTTC. This chain uses TRBV4-3 with TRBJ2-1, with TRBD1 identical over 7 bases. The end of the DNA is better explained by TRBJ2-7, so the J call may be wrong. This CDR3 spans 13 amino acids. Germline CDR1 is LGHNA and CDR2 is YSLEER.

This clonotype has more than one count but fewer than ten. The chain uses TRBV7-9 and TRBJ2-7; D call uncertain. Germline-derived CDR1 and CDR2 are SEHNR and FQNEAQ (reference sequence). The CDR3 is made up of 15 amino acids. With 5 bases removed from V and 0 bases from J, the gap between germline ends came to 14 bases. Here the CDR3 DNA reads TGTGCCAGCAGCCTCCAAATCTCGAGCTCCTACGAGCAGTACTTC. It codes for CASSLQISSSYEQYF.

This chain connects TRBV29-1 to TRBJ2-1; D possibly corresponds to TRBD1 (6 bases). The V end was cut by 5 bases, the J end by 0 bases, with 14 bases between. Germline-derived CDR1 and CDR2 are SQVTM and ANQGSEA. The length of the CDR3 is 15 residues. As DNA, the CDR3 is TGCAGCGTTCCAAGGGGGTCGAGCTCCTACAATGAGCAGTTCTTC. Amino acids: CSVPRGSSSYNEQFF.

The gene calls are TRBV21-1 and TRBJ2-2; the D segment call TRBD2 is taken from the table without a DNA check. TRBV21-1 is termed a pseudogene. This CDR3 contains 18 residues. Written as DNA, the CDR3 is TGTGCCAGCAGCAAAGCCCAGGGCACTCCACCAAACACCGGGGAGCTGTTTTTT. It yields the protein CASSKAQGTPPNTGELFF.

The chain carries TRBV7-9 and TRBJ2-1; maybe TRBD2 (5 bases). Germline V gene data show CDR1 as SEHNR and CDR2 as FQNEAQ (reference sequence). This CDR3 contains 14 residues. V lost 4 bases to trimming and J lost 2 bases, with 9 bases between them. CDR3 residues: CASSYRGAYNEQFF. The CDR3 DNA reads TGTGCCAGCAGCTACCGGGGAGCCTACAATGAGCAGTTCTTC.

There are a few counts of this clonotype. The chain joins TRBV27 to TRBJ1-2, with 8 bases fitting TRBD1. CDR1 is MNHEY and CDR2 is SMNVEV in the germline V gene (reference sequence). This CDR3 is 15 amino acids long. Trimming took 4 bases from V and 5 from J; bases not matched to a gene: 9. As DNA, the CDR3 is TGTGCCAGCAGTTCCTTGACAGGGGCCCGGTATGGCTACACCTTC. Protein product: CASSSLTGARYGYTF.

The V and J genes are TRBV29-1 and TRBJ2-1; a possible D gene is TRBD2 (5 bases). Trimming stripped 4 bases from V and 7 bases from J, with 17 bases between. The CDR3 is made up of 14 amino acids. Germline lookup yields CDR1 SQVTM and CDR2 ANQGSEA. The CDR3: CSVGEWVGSNEQFF. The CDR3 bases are TGCAGCGTTGGGGAATGGGTAGGGAGTAATGAGCAGTTCTTC.

The CDR3 DNA follows: TGCAGCGTTGATATGGGACAGGGTTACAATGAGCAGTTCTTC. This gives the protein CSVDMGQGYNEQFF. The rearrangement uses TRBV29-1 and TRBJ2-1; TRBD1 agrees at 9 bases. V lost 3 bases, J lost 4 bases, and 4 bases stayed unmatched. The CDR3 sequence is 14 residues long. CDR1 and CDR2 from the germline V gene are SQVTM and ANQGSEA.

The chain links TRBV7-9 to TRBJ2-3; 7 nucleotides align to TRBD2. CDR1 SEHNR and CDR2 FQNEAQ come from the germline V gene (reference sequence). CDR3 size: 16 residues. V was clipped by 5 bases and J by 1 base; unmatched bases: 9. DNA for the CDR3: TGTGCCAGCAGCCTCCTGCCCCTAGCGGGCACAGATACGCAGTATTTT. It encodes CASSLLPLAGTDTQYF.

The CDR3 is CSASSGRWANEKLFF. CDR3 nucleotides: TGCAGTGCTAGTAGCGGACGCTGGGCTAATGAAAAACTGTTTTTT. The V gene is TRBV20-1, the J gene TRBJ1-4, with D hard to call. The CDR3 sequence is 15 residues long. Germline V gene sequence: CDR1 DFQATT, CDR2 SNEGSKA (reference sequence). The V and J ends lost 3 bases and 3 bases respectively, with 14 bases between them.

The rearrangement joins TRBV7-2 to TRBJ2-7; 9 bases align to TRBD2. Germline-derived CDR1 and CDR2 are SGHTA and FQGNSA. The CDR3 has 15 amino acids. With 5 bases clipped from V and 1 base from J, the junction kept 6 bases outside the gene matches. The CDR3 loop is CASSPGTSKSYEQYF. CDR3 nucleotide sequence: TGTGCCAGCAGCCCGGGGACTAGCAAGTCCTACGAGCAGTACTTC. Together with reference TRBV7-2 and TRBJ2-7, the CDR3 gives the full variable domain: GAGVSQSPSNKVTEKGKDVELRCDPISGHTALYWYRQSLGQGLEFLIYFQGNSAPDKSGLPSDRFSAERTGGSVSTLTIQRTQQEDSAVYLCASSPGTSKSYEQYFGPGTRLTVT.

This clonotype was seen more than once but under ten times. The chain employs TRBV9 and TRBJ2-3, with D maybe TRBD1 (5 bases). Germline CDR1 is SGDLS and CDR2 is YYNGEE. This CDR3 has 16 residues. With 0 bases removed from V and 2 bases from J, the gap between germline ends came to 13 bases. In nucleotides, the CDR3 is TGTGCCAGCAGCGTAGCGGCAGGGCTTTACACAGATACGCAGTATTTT. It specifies CASSVAAGLYTDTQYF.

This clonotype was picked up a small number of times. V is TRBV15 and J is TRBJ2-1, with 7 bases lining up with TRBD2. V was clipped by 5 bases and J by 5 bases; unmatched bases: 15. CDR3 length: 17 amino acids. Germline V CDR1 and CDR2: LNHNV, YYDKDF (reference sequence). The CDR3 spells CATSLSRDYVSHNEQFF. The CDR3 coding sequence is TGTGCCACCAGCCTTTCGCGGGACTACGTGTCGCACAATGAGCAGTTCTTC.